This TCR beta chain was observed in a study of shared clonotypes between healthy human individuals. Clones were read by immunoSEQ multiplex PCR, and TCRdb kept only the in-frame ones, dropping some. The repertoire holds hundreds of thousands of clones, with around 95% as singletons. About this clone: The junction differs from germline at one of its ends, possibly a read error.

CD45RO-negative, CCR7-positively selected cells formed the naive CD8 fraction, excluding terminally differentiated effector memory CD45RA+ cells. Germline V gene lookup returns CDR1 LGHNA and CDR2 YNFKEQ. This CDR3 has 16 amino acids. Sequences were obtained from naive CD8+ T cells sorted from blood. V gene TRBV4-2 combines with J gene TRBJ2-2; no clear D. The TCR comes from a woman in her 30s in good health. The chain's CDR3 is CASSQEVSNPTRELFF. The CDR3 DNA follows: TGTGCCAGCAGCCAAGAAGTTAGCAACCCCACCCGGGAGCTGTTTTTT.